The 29 T cell receptor beta chains given below trace back to one sample, sequenced in a study of cytomegalovirus exposure and HLA in healthy donors. Researchers ran the PCR with 60 Vbeta and 13 Jbeta primers. Produced via immunoSEQ multiplex PCR; TCRdb's table is partial and in-frame only. The sample includes under 150,000 clones, around 73% of them seen just once. The specimen was PBMCs. These TCRs come from a woman aged 30 to 39 in good health and CMV-seropositive.

The chain has TRBV4-1 and TRBJ2-1, with TRBD2 matching over 10 bases. The CDR3 sequence is 17 residues long. V shed 4 bases and J 0 bases; nucleotides not matched to a gene: 6. Per the germline V gene, CDR1 is MGHRA and CDR2 is YSYEKL. The CDR3 region is CASSREGLAPSYNEQFF. As DNA, the CDR3 is TGCGCCAGCAGCCGGGAGGGACTAGCGCCCTCCTACAATGAGCAGTTCTTC.

Concerning this clone itself: One end of the junction is discordant with germline, which a read error may explain. The chain links TRBV7-9 to TRBJ1-6, with no clear D. There are 12 residues in the CDR3. Germline lookup yields CDR1 SEHNR and CDR2 FQNEAQ (reference sequence). DNA for the CDR3: TGTTCCAGCAGCTCCCGGGTTTCACCCCTCCACTTT. As protein: CSSSSRVSPLHF.

This chain links TRBV27 with TRBJ2-3, with unresolved D. Germline V gives CDR1 MNHEY, CDR2 SMNVEV (reference sequence). The CDR3 is 11 residues long. V was pared by 4 bases and J by 3 bases, with 2 bases between. Here the CDR3 DNA reads TGTGCCAGCAGTTCAACAGATACGCAGTATTTT. Translating it yields CASSSTDTQYF.

This clone has only one observation. The chain employs TRBV2 and TRBJ2-3; D may be TRBD2 (6 bases). In germline, CDR1 is SNHLY, CDR2 FYNNEI. The CDR3 has 14 residues. The V gene lost 6 bases and the J gene lost 3 bases, with 13 bases spanning the gap. CDR3 in DNA: TGTGCCAGCAGCGACGGGACTCGGACAGATACGCAGTATTTT. It is translated as CASSDGTRTDTQYF.

CDR3 bases: TGTGCCAGCAGCGGCAGGGTTCGCGAGCAGTACTTC. This sequence encodes CASSGRVREQYF. The chain employs TRBV11-2 and TRBJ2-7; possible D gene TRBD1, 5 bases. Per germline, CDR1 SGHAT and CDR2 FQNNGV. The V end was cut by 5 bases, the J end by 6 bases, with 11 bases between. This CDR3 contains 12 residues.

The J gene is TRBJ2-2, the V gene TRBV7-7; tentatively, D is TRBD1 (6 bases). Germline lookup yields CDR1 SSHAT and CDR2 FNYEAQ (reference sequence). This CDR3 is 15 amino acids long. CDR3 sequence: CATTQQGLGTGELFF. The CDR3 nucleotides read TGTGCTACCACACAACAGGGTCTGGGGACCGGGGAGCTGTTTTTT.

This sequence joins TRBV30 and TRBJ1-4, with D possibly matching TRBD1 (5 bases). CDR3 length equals 12 residues. V lost 4 bases and J 8 bases, leaving 11 bases between the germline ends. The germline gives CDR1 GTSNPN, CDR2 SVGIG (reference sequence). CDR3: CAWTGNAEKLFF. DNA of the CDR3: TGTGCCTGGACAGGGAACGCCGAAAAACTGTTTTTT.

This clone was seen a single time. The chain joins TRBV6-1 to TRBJ2-5, with D tentatively TRBD2 (6 bases). Germline-derived CDR1 and CDR2 are MNHNS and SASEGT. Trimming took off 1 base at V and 5 bases at J, with 14 bases between the two ends. This CDR3 region has 15 residues. CDR3 nucleotide sequence: TGTGCCAGCAGTGAAGGTGTGGGGGGAAGGGAGACCCAGTACTTC. This translates into CASSEGVGGRETQYF.

The chain has TRBV5-4 and TRBJ2-1; D unresolved. CDR3 length: 12 residues. The ends were cut back, 0 bases at V and 11 bases at J, with 9 bases in the middle. Germline V gives CDR1 SGHNT, CDR2 YYREEE (reference sequence). DNA for the CDR3: TGTGCCAGCAGCTTGGGGTTGGAGAAGCAGTTCTTC. Translation gives CASSLGLEKQFF.

The chain couples TRBV2 to TRBJ1-5; 8 nucleotides agree with TRBD1. Germline-derived CDR1 and CDR2 are SNHLY and FYNNEI. This CDR3 is 15 amino acids long. With 3 bases clipped from V and 5 bases from J, the junction kept 6 bases outside the gene matches. CDR3 DNA: TGTGCCAGCAGTGAGATTCAGGGGGCCGATCAGCCCCAGCATTTT. This codes for CASSEIQGADQPQHF.

Concerning this clone: In the same sample, other DNA sequences code for this CDR3. V is TRBV19 and J is TRBJ2-7, with 7 bases aligning to TRBD2. CDR3 length: 14 amino acids. CDR1 and CDR2 (germline): LNHDA, SQIVND (reference sequence). V gave up 3 bases and J gave up 7 bases; unmatched junction bases: 9. The CDR3 DNA is TGTGCCAGTAGTATGGGGCTAGCGGTGGGGGAGCAGTACTTC. Translated: CASSMGLAVGEQYF.

The rearrangement uses TRBV18 and TRBJ1-5; the D gene is possibly TRBD1 (5 bases). This CDR3 spans 13 amino acids. Per the germline V gene, CDR1 is KGHSH and CDR2 is LQKENI. Trimming removed 2 bases from V and 5 bases from J, with 7 bases in between. CDR3 DNA: TGTGCCAGCTCACCATCCAGGGATCAGCCCCAGCATTTT. Translated: CASSPSRDQPQHF. Together with reference TRBV18 and TRBJ1-5, the CDR3 gives the full variable domain: NAGVMQNPRHLVRRRGQEARLRCSPMKGHSHVYWYRQLPEEGLKFMVYLQKENIIDESGMPKERFSAEFPKEGPSILRIQQVVRGDSAAYFCASSPSRDQPQHFGDGTRLSIL.

The chain recombines TRBV6-1 with TRBJ2-7; no clear D gene. Between the trimmed V and J ends, which lost 0 bases and 6 bases, there was a span of 9 bases. The CDR3 is made up of 13 amino acids. CDR1 is MNHNS and CDR2 is SASEGT in the germline V gene. This CDR3 reads CASSEARVSEQYF. The CDR3 nucleotides read TGTGCCAGCAGTGAAGCTCGCGTGTCCGAGCAGTACTTC.

The rearrangement links TRBV7-6 to TRBJ2-1; D is unresolved. The CDR3 runs to 15 residues. Per the germline V gene, CDR1 is SGHVS and CDR2 is FNYEAQ. V was clipped by 1 base and J by 0 bases, with 7 bases between them. CDR3 loop: CASSLGWSSYNEQFF. The DNA of the CDR3 is TGTGCCAGCAGCTTAGGGTGGAGCTCCTACAATGAGCAGTTCTTC.

The V gene is TRBV5-4, the J gene TRBJ1-1, with a weak D call TRBD1 (6 bases). The CDR3 totals 17 residues. Trimming cost V 6 bases and J 7 bases, with 28 bases left between them. Looked up from germline, CDR1 is SGHNT and CDR2 is YYREEE (reference sequence). This chain's CDR3 is CASTRGQGPEYWSEAFF. CDR3 nucleotides: TGTGCCAGCACCCGTGGTCAGGGGCCAGAGTATTGGAGTGAAGCTTTCTTT.

This chain uses TRBV6-6 with TRBJ1-2; TRBD1 agrees at 7 bases. With V trimmed by 0 bases and J by 6 bases, 7 bases remained unmatched. There are 15 residues in the CDR3. The V gene's germline CDR1 is MNHNY and CDR2 SVGAGI (reference sequence). The CDR3 spells CASSYSQGGRDGYTF. Written as DNA, the CDR3 is TGTGCCAGCAGTTACTCCCAAGGGGGCCGGGATGGCTACACCTTC.

The genes are TRBV15 and TRBJ2-3; 8 nucleotides line up with TRBD1. With 1 base clipped from V and 2 bases from J, the junction kept 8 bases outside the gene matches. The CDR3 sequence is 17 residues long. Germline CDR1 LNHNV, CDR2 YYDKDF (reference sequence). CDR3 sequence (DNA): TGTGCCACCAGCAGAGGGGAGACAGGGGTGGCCACAGATACGCAGTATTTT. This sequence encodes CATSRGETGVATDTQYF.

The chain uses TRBV30 and TRBJ2-2, with a weak D call TRBD2 (5 bases). The CDR3 totals 12 residues. Germline V gene lookup returns CDR1 GTSNPN and CDR2 SVGIG (reference sequence). V lost 3 bases to trimming and J lost 6 bases, with 8 bases between them. The CDR3 loop reads CAWRRLSGELFF. DNA of the CDR3: TGTGCCTGGAGGAGACTATCCGGGGAGCTGTTTTTT.

V and J are TRBV5-8 and TRBJ2-7; 9 bases are shared with TRBD1. The germline gives CDR1 SGHTS, CDR2 YDEGEE. After removal of 4 bases from V and 2 bases from J, the junction contained 10 bases not matched to a gene. CDR3 length: 16 amino acids. This CDR3 is CASSLPAGQGTYEQYF. The CDR3 nucleotides are TGTGCCAGCAGCCTACCCGCGGGACAGGGTACCTACGAGCAGTACTTC.

This clone was counted a few times. CDR3 DNA sequence: TGTGCCAGCAGCTTGGCCAGATTGGGAGACTATGGCTACACCTTC. Amino acids: CASSLARLGDYGYTF. The chain couples TRBV5-8 to TRBJ1-2; D unclear. Germline CDR1 is SGHTS and CDR2 is YDEGEE. V was shortened by 0 bases and J by 3 bases, with 12 bases between the two germline ends. The length of the CDR3 is 15 residues.

The chain joins TRBV7-9 to TRBJ2-7; TRBD2 is a possible D gene (5 bases). CDR3 length: 14 amino acids. V was clipped by 4 bases and J by 0 bases, with 10 bases between them. In germline, CDR1 is SEHNR, CDR2 FQNEAQ (reference sequence). CDR3 residues: CASSSERSSYEQYF. Written as DNA, the CDR3 is TGTGCCAGCAGCTCCGAGCGGAGCTCCTACGAGCAGTACTTC.

The chain has TRBV19 and TRBJ2-7; TRBD2 matches at 8 bases. V was pared by 4 bases and J by 5 bases, with 13 bases of the junction left unmatched. Germline V gives CDR1 LNHDA, CDR2 SQIVND (reference sequence). The CDR3 runs 16 residues. In nucleotides, the CDR3 is TGTGCCAGTAGTAAGGTTCGGGGGGGTGGGTCCAACGAGCAGTACTTC. As protein: CASSKVRGGGSNEQYF.

V and J are TRBV30 and TRBJ1-1; D gene unclear. The CDR3 loop spans 13 amino acids. The V end was cut by 2 bases, the J end by 3 bases, with 10 bases between. In germline, CDR1 is GTSNPN, CDR2 SVGIG (reference sequence). CDR3 sequence reads: CAWSPRHYTEAFF. CDR3 nucleotides: TGTGCCTGGAGTCCCCGACACTACACTGAAGCTTTCTTT.

The chain links TRBV6-6 to TRBJ2-3; D may be TRBD1 (5 bases). This CDR3 contains 16 residues. V gave up 10 bases and J gave up 5 bases, with 25 bases separating them. Germline V lookup: CDR1 MNHNY, CDR2 SVGAGI (reference sequence). Here the CDR3 reads CATGFETDPNRDTQYF. The CDR3 DNA is TGTGCCACTGGTTTCGAGACAGATCCTAATCGAGATACGCAGTATTTT.

This clone was detected a few times. The rearrangement links TRBV6-5 to TRBJ1-5; 12 bases fit TRBD1. The CDR3 length is 14 residues. V lost 6 bases to trimming and J lost 6 bases; unmatched junction nucleotides: 3. CDR1 MNHEY and CDR2 SVGAGI come from the germline V gene. This CDR3 is CASRGTGGGQPQHF. The CDR3, as DNA: TGTGCCAGCAGAGGGACAGGGGGCGGTCAGCCCCAGCATTTT.

The chain employs TRBV5-4 and TRBJ2-2; D uncertain. Germline V gene data show CDR1 as SGHNT and CDR2 as YYREEE (reference sequence). The length of the CDR3 is 15 residues. V was trimmed by 0 bases and J by 1 base, leaving 7 bases between them. This CDR3 is CASSLATMNTGELFF. In nucleotides, the CDR3 is TGTGCCAGCAGCTTGGCCACTATGAACACCGGGGAGCTGTTTTTT.

The V gene is TRBV30, the J gene TRBJ1-5; 8 nucleotides match TRBD1. Germline CDR1 is GTSNPN and CDR2 is SVGIG (reference sequence). The CDR3 runs 13 residues. V shed 8 bases and J 2 bases; nucleotides not matched to a gene: 5. The CDR3 coding sequence is TGTGCCGGCCAGACAGGGGGCAATCAGCCCCAGCATTTT. Translation gives CAGQTGGNQPQHF.

This sequence joins TRBV6-6 and TRBJ1-4; a weak D match, TRBD1 (5 bases). The length of the CDR3 is 16 residues. Germline values: CDR1 MNHNY, CDR2 SVGAGI (reference sequence). V lost 2 bases to trimming and J lost 8 bases, with 18 bases between them. In nucleotides, the CDR3 is TGTGCCAGCAGTTACGGGGGGGGGATACCAGCGGAAAAACTGTTTTTT. Translating gives CASSYGGGIPAEKLFF.

The rearrangement links TRBV6-5 to TRBJ1-2, with 11 positions matching TRBD1. CDR3 length equals 16 residues. V was pared by 1 base and J by 9 bases, with 10 bases of the junction left unmatched. The germline gives CDR1 MNHEY, CDR2 SVGAGI. The CDR3 sequence is CASSYFGGQGAGRYTF. The CDR3 bases are TGTGCCAGCAGTTACTTTGGCGGACAGGGGGCCGGACGCTACACCTTC.